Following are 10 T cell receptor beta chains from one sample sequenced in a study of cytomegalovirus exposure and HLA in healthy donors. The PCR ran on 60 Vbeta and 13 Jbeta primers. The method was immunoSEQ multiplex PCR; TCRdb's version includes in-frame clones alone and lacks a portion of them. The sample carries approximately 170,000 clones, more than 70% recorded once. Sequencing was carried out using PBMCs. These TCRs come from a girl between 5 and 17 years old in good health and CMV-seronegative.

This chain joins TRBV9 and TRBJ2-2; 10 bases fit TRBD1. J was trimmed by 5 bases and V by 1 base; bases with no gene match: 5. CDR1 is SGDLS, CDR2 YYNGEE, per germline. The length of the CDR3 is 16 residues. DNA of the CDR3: TGTGCCAGCAGCGTACCTAGGACAGGGGGTACCGGGGAGCTGTTTTTT. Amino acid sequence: CASSVPRTGGTGELFF.

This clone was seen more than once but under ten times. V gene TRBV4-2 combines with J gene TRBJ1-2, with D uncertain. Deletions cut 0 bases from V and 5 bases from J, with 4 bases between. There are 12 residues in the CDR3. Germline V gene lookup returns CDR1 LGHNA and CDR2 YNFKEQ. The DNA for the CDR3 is TGTGCCAGCAGCCAAGAAGCTTATGGCTACACCTTC. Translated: CASSQEAYGYTF.

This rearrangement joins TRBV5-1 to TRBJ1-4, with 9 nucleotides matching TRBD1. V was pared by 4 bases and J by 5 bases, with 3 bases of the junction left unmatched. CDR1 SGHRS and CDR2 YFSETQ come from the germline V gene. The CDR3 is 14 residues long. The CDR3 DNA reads TGCGCCAGCAGCCAGGGACAGGGAAATGAAAAACTGTTTTTT. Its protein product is CASSQGQGNEKLFF.

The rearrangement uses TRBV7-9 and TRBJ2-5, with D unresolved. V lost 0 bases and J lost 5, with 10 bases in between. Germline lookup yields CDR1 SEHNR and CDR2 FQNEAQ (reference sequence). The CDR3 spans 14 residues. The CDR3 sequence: CASSLATGGETQYF. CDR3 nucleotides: TGTGCCAGCAGCTTAGCGACGGGTGGGGAGACCCAGTACTTC.

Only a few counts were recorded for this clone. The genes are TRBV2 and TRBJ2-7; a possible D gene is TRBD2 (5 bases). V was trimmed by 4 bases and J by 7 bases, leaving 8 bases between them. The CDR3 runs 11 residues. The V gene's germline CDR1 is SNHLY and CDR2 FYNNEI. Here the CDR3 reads CASSARDEQYF. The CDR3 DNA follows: TGTGCCAGCAGTGCGAGGGATGAGCAGTACTTC.

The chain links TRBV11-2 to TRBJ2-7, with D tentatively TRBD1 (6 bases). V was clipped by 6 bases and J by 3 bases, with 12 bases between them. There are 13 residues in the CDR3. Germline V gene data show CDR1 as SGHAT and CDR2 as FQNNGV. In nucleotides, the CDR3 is TGTGCCAGCAGTTTACAGGGAATCTACGAGCAGTACTTC. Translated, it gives CASSLQGIYEQYF.

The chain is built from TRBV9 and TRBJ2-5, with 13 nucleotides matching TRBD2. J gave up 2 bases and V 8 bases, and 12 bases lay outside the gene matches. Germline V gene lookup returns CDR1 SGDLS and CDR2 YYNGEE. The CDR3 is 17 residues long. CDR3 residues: CARSGLAGAQTQETQYF. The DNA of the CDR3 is TGTGCCAGGTCAGGACTAGCGGGGGCTCAGACTCAAGAGACCCAGTACTTC.

The CDR3 DNA sequence: TGTGCCAGCAGTGAAAAACAGGGATCTAATGAAAAACTGTTTTTT. Protein sequence: CASSEKQGSNEKLFF. This chain uses TRBV6-1 with TRBJ1-4, with D perhaps TRBD1 (6 bases). The CDR3 is 15 amino acids. Germline V gene sequence: CDR1 MNHNS, CDR2 SASEGT. V lost 2 bases to trimming and J lost 3 bases, with 10 bases between them.

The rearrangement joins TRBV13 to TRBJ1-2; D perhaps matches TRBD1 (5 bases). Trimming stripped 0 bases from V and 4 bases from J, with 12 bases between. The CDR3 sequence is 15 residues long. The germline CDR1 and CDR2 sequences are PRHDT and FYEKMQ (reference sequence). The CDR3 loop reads CASSLGGQVVYGYTF. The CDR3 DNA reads TGTGCCAGCAGCTTAGGGGGGCAGGTGGTCTATGGCTACACCTTC.

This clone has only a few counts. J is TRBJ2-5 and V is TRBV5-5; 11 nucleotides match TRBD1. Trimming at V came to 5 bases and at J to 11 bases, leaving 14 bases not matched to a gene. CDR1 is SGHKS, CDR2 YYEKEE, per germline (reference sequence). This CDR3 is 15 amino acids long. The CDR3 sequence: CASRNGQGASWEQYF. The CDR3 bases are TGTGCCAGCAGAAACGGACAGGGGGCGTCTTGGGAGCAGTACTTC.